This T cell receptor beta chain was identified in a study of OX40 agonist ivuxolimab in advanced cancers. The table came from immunoSEQ multiplex PCR; TCRdb's copy has only in-frame clones and leaves some out. Altogether more than 60,000 clones are present, about 94% being singletons, with the ten largest covering roughly 14%. V was cut by 8 bases and J by 7 bases, with 11 bases left in between. CDR1 and CDR2 from the germline V gene are MDHEN and SYDVKM. The CDR3 contains 12 residues. The gene calls are TRBV28 and TRBJ2-2; D possibly corresponds to TRBD2 (5 bases). The material was CD4+ or CD8+ T cells sorted from blood, obtained in a trial of the OX40 agonist ivuxolimab. The sequence was collected from an adult with an advanced solid tumor such as melanoma, head and neck, liver or kidney cancer. The CDR3 DNA follows: TGTGCCAGCCGCGCCGGGGACGGGGAGCTGTTTTTT. Translation gives CASRAGDGELFF.